Shown below are 25 T cell receptor beta chains from a single sample sequenced in a study of control samples from healthy donors and cancer patients (dated by TCRdb to 2018 to 2021). The method behind the library was the immunoSEQ multiplex PCR assay. This immuneACCESS table, as held by TCRdb, lists in-frame sequences with V and J called but not all clones. Of the missing ones, under half trace to an unresolved V gene in checked studies; the others have no known cause. This sample lists 100,000 or so clones; about 92% were detected once. The biggest ten clones account for 2% to 2.5% of the sample. The source material was blood. The origin of the receptors is a woman aged 18-30 years in good health.

This clone was seen only a few times. The J gene is TRBJ1-6, the V gene TRBV6-6; no firm D call. CDR3 length: 13 amino acids. CDR1 is MNHNY, CDR2 SVGAGI, per germline (reference sequence). The V and J ends lost 9 bases and 9 bases respectively, with 15 bases between them. The chain's CDR3 is CASAGGVGSPLHF. The CDR3 DNA reads TGTGCCAGTGCGGGAGGCGTGGGTTCACCCCTCCACTTT.

This clone was detected only once. This chain's CDR3 is CSAGPLEQYF. The CDR3 DNA reads as TGCAGTGCTGGACCCCTCGAGCAGTACTTC. This chain joins TRBV20-1 and TRBJ2-7, with D hard to call. The CDR3 runs 10 residues. Germline V gene data show CDR1 as DFQATT and CDR2 as SNEGSKA (reference sequence). Trimming shortened V by 5 bases and J by 6 bases, and 8 bases separated the two germline ends.

The chain couples TRBV29-1 to TRBJ2-1; 7 nucleotides agree with TRBD1. Germline lookup yields CDR1 SQVTM and CDR2 ANQGSEA. There are 14 residues in the CDR3. V lost 4 bases to trimming and J lost 12 bases; unmatched junction nucleotides: 15. CDR3 residues: CSVGVRGGNEGQFF. CDR3 nucleotides: TGCAGCGTTGGCGTTCGAGGGGGCAATGAGGGGCAGTTCTTC.

This clone was detected only once. V usage is TRBV27 and J usage is TRBJ1-1; the D gene is possibly TRBD1 (5 bases). The CDR3 totals 15 residues. Germline V gene sequence: CDR1 MNHEY, CDR2 SMNVEV (reference sequence). V lost 0 bases to trimming and J lost 4 bases, with 12 bases between them. The chain's CDR3 is CASSLSWGRRTEAFF. DNA of the CDR3: TGTGCCAGCAGTTTATCATGGGGCCGGCGCACTGAAGCTTTCTTT.

V gene TRBV13 combines with J gene TRBJ2-7; the D call may be TRBD1 or TRBD2 (6 bases each). Germline V gene lookup returns CDR1 PRHDT and CDR2 FYEKMQ (reference sequence). CDR3 size: 16 residues. With 6 bases removed from V and 5 bases from J, the gap between germline ends came to 23 bases. The CDR3 sequence is CASRWRGAGAGDEQYF. The CDR3 DNA is TGTGCCAGCAGATGGAGGGGCGCAGGGGCTGGGGACGAGCAGTACTTC.

The chain carries TRBV27 and TRBJ1-5; perhaps TRBD1 as D (5 bases). The CDR3 consists of 15 residues. Trimming left V 2 bases short and J 0 bases short, with 8 bases between. Germline V gene lookup returns CDR1 MNHEY and CDR2 SMNVEV (reference sequence). CDR3 DNA: TGTGCCAGCAGTTTAGGGGCCTATAGCAATCAGCCCCAGCATTTT. This translates into CASSLGAYSNQPQHF.

Regarding this clone: A much bigger clone sits one base away, suggesting this may be a read error. The chain carries TRBV6-4 and TRBJ2-2; D uncertain. The CDR3 sequence is 13 residues long. V gave up 2 bases and J gave up 3 bases, with 4 bases separating them. Germline V gives CDR1 MRHNA, CDR2 SNTAGT. The CDR3 region has the DNA TGTGCCAGCAGTGACGGGGACACCGGGGAGCTGTTTTTT. Translated, it gives CASSDGDTGELFF.

This rearrangement joins TRBV28 to TRBJ1-2; 8 bases are shared with TRBD1. The CDR3 has 16 amino acids. Per the germline V gene, CDR1 is MDHEN and CDR2 is SYDVKM. Trimming removed 4 bases from V and 8 bases from J; junction bases left unmatched: 15. The CDR3 sequence: CASSYPGQGRLGGYTF. The CDR3 nucleotides read TGTGCCAGCAGTTACCCAGGACAGGGCCGTTTGGGAGGCTACACCTTC.

The chain employs TRBV9 and TRBJ1-2; 7 bases match TRBD1. V dropped 4 bases and J dropped 6; count of bases not matched to a gene: 18. The CDR3 has 17 amino acids. Germline V CDR1 and CDR2: SGDLS, YYNGEE. Here the CDR3 DNA reads TGTGCCAGCAGCCCGAGGACAGGTTCCCCTTCACATAATGGCTACACCTTC. Protein: CASSPRTGSPSHNGYTF.

The chain recombines TRBV7-9 with TRBJ1-2; D not certain. CDR3 size: 13 residues. The ends were cut back, 3 bases at V and 8 bases at J, with 13 bases in the middle. Looked up from germline, CDR1 is SEHNR and CDR2 is FQNEAQ (reference sequence). The CDR3 bases are TGTGCCAGCAGCTTGATGGATGCGGGGGGCTACACCTTC. Protein product: CASSLMDAGGYTF.

The chain carries TRBV27 and TRBJ1-1; possibly TRBD1 for D (5 bases). This CDR3 has 14 residues. Trimming left V 6 bases short and J 1 base short, with 12 bases between. Germline V gene sequence: CDR1 MNHEY, CDR2 SMNVEV (reference sequence). CDR3 sequence (DNA): TGTGCCAGCAGGGTTCTTCAGGGGAACACTGAAGCTTTCTTT. It yields the protein CASRVLQGNTEAFF.

The chain has TRBV10-2 and TRBJ1-6, with D hard to call. The V gene's germline CDR1 is WSHSY and CDR2 SAAADI. The CDR3 spans 16 residues. Trimming removed 3 bases at V and 0 bases at J, with 9 bases between. The CDR3 loop reads CASSDRGSSYNSPLHF. The CDR3, as DNA: TGCGCCAGCAGTGATCGTGGGAGCTCCTATAATTCACCCCTCCACTTT.

The chain joins TRBV6-5 to TRBJ2-3; D unclear. CDR1 is MNHEY and CDR2 is SVGAGI in the germline V gene. This CDR3 comprises 13 residues. The V gene lost 6 bases and the J gene lost 2 bases, with 9 bases spanning the gap. In DNA form, the CDR3 reads TGTGCCAGCAGCTCAGTCTTCACAGATACGCAGTATTTT. It yields the protein CASSSVFTDTQYF.

This chain links TRBV5-1 with TRBJ2-1, with D tentatively TRBD1 (8 bases). Trimming removed 3 bases at V and 3 bases at J, with 16 bases between. Germline CDR1 and CDR2: SGHRS and YFSETQ. This CDR3 contains 16 residues. The CDR3, as DNA: TGCGCCAGCAGCTCCCAGGGGGCGGGGGACTACAATGAGCAGTTCTTC. Protein product: CASSSQGAGDYNEQFF. Full variable domain (missing parts from reference TRBV5-1 and TRBJ2-1): KAGVTQTPRYLIKTRGQQVTLSCSPISGHRSVSWYQQTPGQGLQFLFEYFSETQRNKGNFPGRFSGRQFSNSRSEMNVSTLELGDSALYLCASSSQGAGDYNEQFFGPGTRLTVL.

Worth noting for this clone: The same CDR3 also results from other DNA sequences found in this sample. V and J are TRBV12-3 or TRBV12-4 and TRBJ2-5; D call uncertain. The CDR3 runs to 11 residues. Trimming removed 6 bases from V and 5 bases from J, with 7 bases in between. CDR3 DNA sequence: TGTGCCAGCAGCCTCGGGGAGACCCAGTACTTC. Protein: CASSLGETQYF.

Comment on this clone: Other DNA sequences within the sample encode an identical CDR3. The chain recombines TRBV19 with TRBJ2-7; 7 bases are a match to TRBD1. The CDR3 is 13 residues long. V lost 5 bases and J lost 2; bases outside the gene matches: 3. Germline V gives CDR1 LNHDA, CDR2 SQIVND (reference sequence). The CDR3 loop is CASSPGQTYEQYF. The CDR3 DNA reads as TGTGCCAGTAGTCCGGGACAGACCTACGAGCAGTACTTC.

The chain recombines TRBV28 with TRBJ1-1; possible D gene TRBD1, 5 bases. CDR3 size: 17 residues. Germline V lookup: CDR1 MDHEN, CDR2 SYDVKM. V was cut by 3 bases and J by 1 base, with 18 bases left in between. CDR3 nucleotides: TGTGCCAGCAGTTTCCCTCTAGTCCTGGGGGGGAACACTGAAGCTTTCTTT. Translating gives CASSFPLVLGGNTEAFF. The complete variable domain, with remaining parts taken from reference TRBV28 and TRBJ1-1, reads DVKVTQSSRYLVKRTGEKVFLECVQDMDHENMFWYRQDPGLGLRLIYFSYDVKMKEKGDIPEGYSVSREKKERFSLILESASTNQTSMYLCASSFPLVLGGNTEAFFGQGTRLTVV.

This chain links TRBV4-1 with TRBJ1-4; 7 positions match TRBD1. The CDR3 length is 15 residues. V shed 4 bases, J shed 4 bases, and the junction held 6 bases outside the gene matches. Germline CDR1 reads MGHRA; CDR2 reads YSYEKL. Written as DNA, the CDR3 is TGCGCCAGCAGCCTGGGACAGTCCTTTAATGAAAAACTGTTTTTT. Translation: CASSLGQSFNEKLFF.

J is TRBJ1-2 and V is TRBV10-3; D gene uncertain. Germline CDR1 ENHRY, CDR2 SYGVKD. The CDR3 runs 12 residues. V lost 2 bases, J lost 4 bases, and 5 bases lay in between. The CDR3 loop is CAISEAAYGYTF. The CDR3 nucleotides read TGTGCCATCAGTGAGGCAGCCTATGGCTACACCTTC.

J is TRBJ2-1 and V is TRBV7-9, with D possibly matching TRBD1 (6 bases). V was trimmed by 3 bases and J by 3 bases, leaving 9 bases between them. The CDR3 sequence is 14 residues long. Germline values: CDR1 SEHNR, CDR2 FQNEAQ (reference sequence). The CDR3 loop reads CASSFRDNYNEQFF. CDR3 bases: TGTGCCAGCAGCTTCCGGGACAACTACAATGAGCAGTTCTTC.

This rearrangement joins TRBV5-4 to TRBJ2-5; D may be TRBD2 (5 bases). V gave up 4 bases and J gave up 4 bases, with 17 bases separating them. Germline values: CDR1 SGHNT, CDR2 YYREEE (reference sequence). There are 15 residues in the CDR3. CDR3 coding DNA: TGTGCCAGCAGCCCATCCCGAGGGCTGGGAGAGACCCAGTACTTC. Translating it yields CASSPSRGLGETQYF.

This chain uses TRBV11-3 with TRBJ2-7, with D unresolved. The CDR3 has 15 amino acids. Trimming took 5 bases from V and 4 from J, leaving 18 bases between them. Germline V CDR1 and CDR2: SGHNT, YENEEA. CDR3 in amino acids: CASSPGPSSQYEQYF. CDR3 nucleotide sequence: TGTGCCAGCAGCCCTGGTCCTAGTTCTCAATACGAGCAGTACTTC.

V and J are TRBV18 and TRBJ2-5, with no clear D. In germline, CDR1 is KGHSH, CDR2 LQKENI. The CDR3 extends over 12 amino acids. Trimming stripped 3 bases from V and 4 bases from J, with 6 bases between. The CDR3 DNA is TGTGCCAGCTCACCCTGGACAGAGACCCAGTACTTC. This encodes CASSPWTETQYF.

The chain recombines TRBV7-9 with TRBJ1-1; TRBD1 aligns across 11 bases. V was pared by 6 bases and J by 4 bases, with 16 bases of the junction left unmatched. The germline gives CDR1 SEHNR, CDR2 FQNEAQ (reference sequence). This CDR3 has 18 amino acids. As DNA, the CDR3 is TGTGCCAGCAGTCGTCCCGGGACAGGGGGTTATAAGTCCACTGAAGCTTTCTTT. Its translation: CASSRPGTGGYKSTEAFF.

V usage is TRBV27 and J usage is TRBJ2-5; TRBD2 might be the D (6 bases). The germline gives CDR1 MNHEY, CDR2 SMNVEV (reference sequence). Trimming took 6 bases from V and 1 from J, leaving 15 bases between them. The length of the CDR3 is 15 residues. The CDR3 DNA reads as TGTGCCAGCAGCCCCTGGCCGGGACTCCAAGAGACCCAGTACTTC. Translation gives CASSPWPGLQETQYF.